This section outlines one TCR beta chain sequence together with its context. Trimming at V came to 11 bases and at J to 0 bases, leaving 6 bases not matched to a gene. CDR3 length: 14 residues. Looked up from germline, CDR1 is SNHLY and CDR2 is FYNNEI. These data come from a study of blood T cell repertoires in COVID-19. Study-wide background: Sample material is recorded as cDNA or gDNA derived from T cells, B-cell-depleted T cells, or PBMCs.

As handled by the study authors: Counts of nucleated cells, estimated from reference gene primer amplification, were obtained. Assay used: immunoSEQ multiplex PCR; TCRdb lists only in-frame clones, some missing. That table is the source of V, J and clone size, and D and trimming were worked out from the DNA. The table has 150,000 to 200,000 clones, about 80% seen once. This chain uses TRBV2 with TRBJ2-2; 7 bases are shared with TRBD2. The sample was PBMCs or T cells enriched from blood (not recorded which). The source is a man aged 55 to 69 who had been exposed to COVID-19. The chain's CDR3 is CAGGAGANTGELFF. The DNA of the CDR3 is TGTGCCGGAGGGGCGGGAGCGAACACCGGGGAGCTGTTTTTT.